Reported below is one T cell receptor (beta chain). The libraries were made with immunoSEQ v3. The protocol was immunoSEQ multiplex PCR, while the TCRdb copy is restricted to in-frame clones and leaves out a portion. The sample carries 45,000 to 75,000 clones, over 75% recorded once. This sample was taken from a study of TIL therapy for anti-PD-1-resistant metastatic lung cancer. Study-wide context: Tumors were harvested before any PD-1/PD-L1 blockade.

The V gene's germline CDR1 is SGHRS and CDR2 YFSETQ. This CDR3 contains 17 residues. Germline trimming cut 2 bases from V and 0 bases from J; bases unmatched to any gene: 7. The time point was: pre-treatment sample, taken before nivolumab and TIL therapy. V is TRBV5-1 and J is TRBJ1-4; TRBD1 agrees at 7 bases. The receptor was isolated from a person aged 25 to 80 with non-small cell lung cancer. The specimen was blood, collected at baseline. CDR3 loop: CASSFTGQVATNEKLFF. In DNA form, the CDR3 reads TGCGCCAGCAGCTTTACCGGACAGGTTGCAACTAATGAAAAACTGTTTTTT.